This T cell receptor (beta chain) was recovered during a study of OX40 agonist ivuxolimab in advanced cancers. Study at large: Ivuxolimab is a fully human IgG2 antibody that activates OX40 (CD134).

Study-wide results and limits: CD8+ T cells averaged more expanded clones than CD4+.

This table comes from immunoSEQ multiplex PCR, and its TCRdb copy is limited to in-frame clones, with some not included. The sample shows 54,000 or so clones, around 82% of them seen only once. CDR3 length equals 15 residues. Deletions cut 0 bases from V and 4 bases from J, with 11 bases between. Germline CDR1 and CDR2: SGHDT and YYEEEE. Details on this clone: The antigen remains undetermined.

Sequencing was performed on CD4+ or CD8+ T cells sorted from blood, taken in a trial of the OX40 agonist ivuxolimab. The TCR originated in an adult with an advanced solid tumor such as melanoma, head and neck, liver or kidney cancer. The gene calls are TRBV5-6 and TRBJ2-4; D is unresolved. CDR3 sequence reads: CASSLGLSTKNIQYF. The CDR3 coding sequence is TGTGCCAGCAGCTTGGGGCTTTCAACGAAAAACATTCAGTACTTC. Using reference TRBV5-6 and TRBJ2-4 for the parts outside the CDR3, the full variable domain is DAGVTQSPTHLIKTRGQQVTLRCSPKSGHDTVSWYQQALGQGPQFIFQYYEEEERQRGNFPDRFSGHQFPNYSSELNVNALLLGDSALYLCASSLGLSTKNIQYFGAGTRLSVL.